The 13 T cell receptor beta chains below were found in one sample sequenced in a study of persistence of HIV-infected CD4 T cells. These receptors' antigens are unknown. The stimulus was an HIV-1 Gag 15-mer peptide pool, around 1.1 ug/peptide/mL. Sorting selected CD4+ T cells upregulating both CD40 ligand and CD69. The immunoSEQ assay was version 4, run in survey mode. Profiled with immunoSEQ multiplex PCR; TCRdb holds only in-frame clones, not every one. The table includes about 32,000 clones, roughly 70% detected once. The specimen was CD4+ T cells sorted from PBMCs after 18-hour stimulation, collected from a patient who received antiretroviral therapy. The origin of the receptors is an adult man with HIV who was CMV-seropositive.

The CDR3 DNA sequence: TGTGCCGCCTCGGGGGGGGCGTCCTACAATGAGCAGTTCTTC. It yields the protein CAASGGASYNEQFF. The rearrangement links TRBV18 to TRBJ2-1; 8 positions agree with TRBD2. V lost 11 bases, J lost 1 base, and 7 bases stayed unmatched. The CDR3 is made up of 14 amino acids. Germline CDR1 is KGHSH and CDR2 is LQKENI. Together with reference TRBV18 and TRBJ2-1, the CDR3 gives the full variable domain: NAGVMQNPRHLVRRRGQEARLRCSPMKGHSHVYWYRQLPEEGLKFMVYLQKENIIDESGMPKERFSAEFPKEGPSILRIQQVVRGDSAAYFCAASGGASYNEQFFGPGTRLTVL.

The CDR3 region has the DNA TGTGCCAGCAGTTTGGGACAGTATCAGCCCCAGCATTTT. Translation: CASSLGQYQPQHF. The chain joins TRBV28 to TRBJ1-5, with 7 bases matching TRBD1. V trimming: 3 bases; J trimming: 5 bases; junction bases outside the gene matches: 1. The CDR3 is 13 residues long. CDR1 is MDHEN and CDR2 is SYDVKM in the germline V gene.

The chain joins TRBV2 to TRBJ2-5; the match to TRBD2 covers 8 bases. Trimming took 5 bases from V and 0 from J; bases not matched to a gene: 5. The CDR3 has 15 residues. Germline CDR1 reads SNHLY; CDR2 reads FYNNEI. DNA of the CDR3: TGTGCCAGCAGTCCCCGACTAGCGAACCAAGAGACCCAGTACTTC. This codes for CASSPRLANQETQYF. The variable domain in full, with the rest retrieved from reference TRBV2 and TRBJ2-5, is EPEVTQTPSHQVTQMGQEVILRCVPISNHLYFYWYRQILGQKVEFLVSFYNNEISEKSEIFDDQFSVERPDGSNFTLKIRSTKLEDSAMYFCASSPRLANQETQYFGPGTRLLVL.

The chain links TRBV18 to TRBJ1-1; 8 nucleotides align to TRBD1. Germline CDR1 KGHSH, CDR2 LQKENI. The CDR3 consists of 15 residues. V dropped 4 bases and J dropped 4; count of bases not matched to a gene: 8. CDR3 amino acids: CASSRIRGQGTEAFF. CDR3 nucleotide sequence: TGTGCCAGCTCACGGATCAGGGGGCAGGGCACTGAAGCTTTCTTT.

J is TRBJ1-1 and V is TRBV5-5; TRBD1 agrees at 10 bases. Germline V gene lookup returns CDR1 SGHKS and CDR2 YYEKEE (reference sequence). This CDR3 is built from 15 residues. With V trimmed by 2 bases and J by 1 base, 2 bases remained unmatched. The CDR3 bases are TGTGCCAGCAGCTTCTGGACAGGGGGGAACACTGAAGCTTTCTTT. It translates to CASSFWTGGNTEAFF.

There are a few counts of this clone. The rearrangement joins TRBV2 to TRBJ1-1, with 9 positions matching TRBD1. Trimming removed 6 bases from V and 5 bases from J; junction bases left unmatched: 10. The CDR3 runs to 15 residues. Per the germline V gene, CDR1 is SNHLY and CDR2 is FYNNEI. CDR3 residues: CASRRGDRDVTEAFF. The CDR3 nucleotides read TGTGCCAGCAGGAGGGGGGACAGGGATGTAACTGAAGCTTTCTTT.

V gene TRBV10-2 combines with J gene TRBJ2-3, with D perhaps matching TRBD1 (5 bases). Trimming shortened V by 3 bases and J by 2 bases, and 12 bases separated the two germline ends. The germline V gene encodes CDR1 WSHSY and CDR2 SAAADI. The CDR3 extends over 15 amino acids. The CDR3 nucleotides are TGCGCCAGCAGTGATGGCCAGGGTGTCACAGATACGCAGTATTTT. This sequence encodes CASSDGQGVTDTQYF.

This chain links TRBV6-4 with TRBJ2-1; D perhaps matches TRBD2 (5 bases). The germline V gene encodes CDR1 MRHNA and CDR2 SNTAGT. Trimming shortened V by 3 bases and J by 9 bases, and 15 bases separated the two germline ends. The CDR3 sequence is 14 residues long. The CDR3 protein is CASSEGLPSSEQFF. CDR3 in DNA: TGTGCCAGCAGTGAAGGACTCCCGTCCAGTGAGCAGTTCTTC.

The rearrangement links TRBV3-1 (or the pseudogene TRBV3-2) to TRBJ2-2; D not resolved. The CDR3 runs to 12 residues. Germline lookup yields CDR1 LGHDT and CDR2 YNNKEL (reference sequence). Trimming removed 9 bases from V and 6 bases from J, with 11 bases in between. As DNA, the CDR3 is TGTGCCAGTCAGCTAGAGGCCGGGGAGCTGTTTTTT. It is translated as CASQLEAGELFF.

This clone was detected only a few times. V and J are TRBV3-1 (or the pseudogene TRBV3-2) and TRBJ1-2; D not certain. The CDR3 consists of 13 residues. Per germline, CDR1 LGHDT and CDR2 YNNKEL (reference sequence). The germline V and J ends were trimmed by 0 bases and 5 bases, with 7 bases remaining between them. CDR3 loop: CASSQEVGYGYTF. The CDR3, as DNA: TGTGCCAGCAGCCAAGAAGTCGGTTATGGCTACACCTTC.

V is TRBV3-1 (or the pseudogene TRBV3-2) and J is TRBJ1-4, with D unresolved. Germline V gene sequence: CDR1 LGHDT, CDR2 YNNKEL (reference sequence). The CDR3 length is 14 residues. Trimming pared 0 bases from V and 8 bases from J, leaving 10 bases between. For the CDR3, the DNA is TGTGCCAGCAGCCAAGATAGACAAACAGAAAAACTGTTTTTT. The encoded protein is CASSQDRQTEKLFF.

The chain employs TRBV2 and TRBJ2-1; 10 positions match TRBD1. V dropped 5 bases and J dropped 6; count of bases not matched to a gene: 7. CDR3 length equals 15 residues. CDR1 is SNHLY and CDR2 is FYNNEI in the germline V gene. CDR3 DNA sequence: TGTGCCAGCAGTAAAACGGGACAGGGGCCCAATGAGCAGTTCTTC. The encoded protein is CASSKTGQGPNEQFF.

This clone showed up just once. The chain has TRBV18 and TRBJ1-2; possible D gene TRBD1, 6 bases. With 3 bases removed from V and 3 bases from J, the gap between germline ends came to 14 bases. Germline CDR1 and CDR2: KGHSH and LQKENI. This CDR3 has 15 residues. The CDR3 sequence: CASSPEHRAYYGYTF. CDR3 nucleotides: TGTGCCAGCTCACCTGAGCACAGGGCGTACTATGGCTACACCTTC.